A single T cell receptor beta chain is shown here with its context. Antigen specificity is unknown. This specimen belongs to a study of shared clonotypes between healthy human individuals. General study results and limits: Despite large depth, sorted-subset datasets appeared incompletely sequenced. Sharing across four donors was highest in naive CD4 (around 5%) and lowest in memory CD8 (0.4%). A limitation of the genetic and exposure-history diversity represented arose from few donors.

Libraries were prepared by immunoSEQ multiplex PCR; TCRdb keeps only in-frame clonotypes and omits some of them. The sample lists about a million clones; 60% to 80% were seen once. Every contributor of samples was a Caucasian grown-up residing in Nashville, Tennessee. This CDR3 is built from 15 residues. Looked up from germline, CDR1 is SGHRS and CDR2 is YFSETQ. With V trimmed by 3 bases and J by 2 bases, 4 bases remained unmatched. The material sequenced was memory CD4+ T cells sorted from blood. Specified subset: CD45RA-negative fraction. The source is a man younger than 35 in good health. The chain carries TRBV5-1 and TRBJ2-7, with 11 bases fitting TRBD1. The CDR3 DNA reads TGCGCCAGCAGCTATCCGGGACAGGGGGCCTACGAGCAGTACTTC. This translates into CASSYPGQGAYEQYF.